This TCR beta chain was captured in a study of blood T cell repertoires in COVID-19. Study context: Acute and convalescent COVID-19 samples came from the United States, Italy and Spain. The cDNA or gDNA used as material had been derived from T cells, B-cell-depleted T cells, or PBMCs.

TCRdb keeps only in-frame clones here, not all; method: immunoSEQ multiplex PCR. The sample includes about 350,000 clones, over 75% of them seen just once. This TCR was recovered from a young woman who had recovered from COVID-19. Sample: PBMCs or T cells enriched from blood (not recorded which).

The CDR3 protein is CASSVLSSGELFF. The CDR3 DNA reads TGTGCCAGCAGCGTCCTATCGTCCGGGGAGCTGTTTTTT. The chain couples TRBV9 to TRBJ2-2; D remains unclear. V was pared by 2 bases and J by 6 bases, with 8 bases between. This CDR3 region has 13 residues. Germline CDR1 reads SGDLS; CDR2 reads YYNGEE.